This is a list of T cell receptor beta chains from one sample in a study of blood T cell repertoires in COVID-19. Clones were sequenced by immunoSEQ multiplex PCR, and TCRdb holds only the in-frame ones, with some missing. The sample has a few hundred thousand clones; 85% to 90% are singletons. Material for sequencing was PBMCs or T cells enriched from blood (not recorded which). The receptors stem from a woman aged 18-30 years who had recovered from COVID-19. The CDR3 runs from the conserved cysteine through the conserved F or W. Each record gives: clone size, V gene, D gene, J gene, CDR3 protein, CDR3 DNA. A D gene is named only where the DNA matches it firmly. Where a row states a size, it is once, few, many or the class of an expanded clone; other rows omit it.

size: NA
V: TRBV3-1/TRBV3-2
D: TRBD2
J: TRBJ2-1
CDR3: CASSHGEAGVSDEQFF
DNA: TGTGCCAGCAGCCATGGGGAAGCGGGAGTAAGCGATGAGCAGTTCTTC

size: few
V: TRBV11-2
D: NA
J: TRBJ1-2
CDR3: CASSPPGRGRGYTF
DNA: TGTGCCAGCAGCCCCCCGGGGAGGGGACGTGGCTACACCTTC

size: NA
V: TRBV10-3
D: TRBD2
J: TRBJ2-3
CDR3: CAVTSGRMPTDTQYF
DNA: TGTGCCGTGACTAGCGGGAGAATGCCCACAGATACGCAGTATTTT

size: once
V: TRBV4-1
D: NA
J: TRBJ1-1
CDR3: CASSQVAGVVDTEAFF
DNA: TGCGCCAGCAGCCAGGTCGCAGGGGTGGTGGACACTGAAGCTTTCTTT

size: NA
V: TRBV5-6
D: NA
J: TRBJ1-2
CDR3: CASSRGSNYGYTF
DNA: TGTGCCAGCAGCCGCGGGTCAAACTATGGCTACACCTTC

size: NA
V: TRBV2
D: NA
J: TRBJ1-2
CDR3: CASRRLFNYGYTF
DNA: TGTGCCAGCAGAAGACTTTTTAACTATGGCTACACCTTC

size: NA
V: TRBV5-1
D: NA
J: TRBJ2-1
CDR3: CASSFQGQLQGPKQFF
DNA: TGCGCCAGCAGCTTCCAAGGGCAATTACAGGGTCCCAAGCAGTTCTTC

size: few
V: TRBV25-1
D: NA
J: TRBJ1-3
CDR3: CASSRTTGIVGNTIYF
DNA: TGTGCCAGCAGCCGAACCACAGGGATTGTTGGAAACACCATATATTTT

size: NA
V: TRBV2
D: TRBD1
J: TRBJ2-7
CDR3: CASSDGTGLYEQYF
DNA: TGTGCCAGCAGTGATGGGACAGGGCTCTACGAGCAGTACTTC

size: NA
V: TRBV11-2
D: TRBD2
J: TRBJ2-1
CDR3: CASSLATPGTSRSYNEQFF
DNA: TGTGCCAGCAGCTTAGCCACCCCCGGGACTAGCCGCTCCTACAATGAGCAGTTCTTC

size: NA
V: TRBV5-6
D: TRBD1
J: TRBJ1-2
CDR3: CASSLRQGAIPNYGYTF
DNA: TGTGCCAGCAGCCTTAGACAGGGGGCTATCCCTAACTATGGCTACACCTTC

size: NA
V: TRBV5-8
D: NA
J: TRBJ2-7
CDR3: CASSLEATREQYF
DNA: TGTGCCAGCAGCTTGGAAGCGACTCGCGAGCAGTACTTC

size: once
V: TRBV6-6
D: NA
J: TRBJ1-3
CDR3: CASSSGIPIYF
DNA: TGTGCCAGCAGTTCGGGGATTCCCATATATTTT

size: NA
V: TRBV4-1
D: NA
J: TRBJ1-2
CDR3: CASSQYSRAYNYGYTF
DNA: TGCGCCAGCAGCCAATACTCCAGGGCTTACAACTATGGCTACACCTTC

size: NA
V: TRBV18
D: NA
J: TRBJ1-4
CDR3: CASSPTRTAFNEKLFF
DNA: TGTGCCAGCTCACCTACTCGTACAGCCTTTAATGAAAAACTGTTTTTT

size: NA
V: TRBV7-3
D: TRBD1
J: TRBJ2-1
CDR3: CASSLNQGAYNEQFF
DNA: TGTGCCAGCAGCTTAAACCAGGGGGCCTACAATGAGCAGTTCTTC

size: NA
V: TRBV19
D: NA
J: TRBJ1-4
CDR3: CASSNRQVNDGLFF
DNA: TGTGCCAGTAGTAACCGACAGGTTAATGATGGACTGTTTTTT

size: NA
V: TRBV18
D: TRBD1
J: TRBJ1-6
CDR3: CASSPRGDRDSPLHF
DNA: TGTGCCAGCTCACCACGGGGGGACAGGGACTCACCCCTCCACTTT

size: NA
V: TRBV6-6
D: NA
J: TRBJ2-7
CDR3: CASSYSGTKYEQYF
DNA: TGTGCCAGCAGTTACTCCGGGACAAAGTACGAGCAGTACTTC

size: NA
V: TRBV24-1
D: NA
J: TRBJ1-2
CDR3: CATSDLVESYGYTF
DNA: TGTGCCACCAGTGATTTGGTGGAGTCCTATGGCTACACCTTC

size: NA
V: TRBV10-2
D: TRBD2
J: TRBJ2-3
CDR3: CASSEQSGGMMDTQYF
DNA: TGCGCCAGCAGTGAGCAAAGCGGGGGGATGATGGATACGCAGTATTTT

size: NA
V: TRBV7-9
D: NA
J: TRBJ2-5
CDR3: CASSLVSGKETQYF
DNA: TGTGCCAGCAGCTTAGTCTCAGGGAAAGAGACCCAGTACTTC

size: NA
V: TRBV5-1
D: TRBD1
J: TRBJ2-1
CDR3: CASSPGGAGNEQFF
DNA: TGCGCCAGCAGCCCAGGGGGAGCTGGGAATGAGCAGTTCTTC

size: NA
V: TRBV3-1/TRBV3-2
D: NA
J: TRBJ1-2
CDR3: CASSHSRGYTF
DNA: TGTGCCAGCAGCCATTCCCGGGGCTACACCTTC